The 15 T cell receptor beta chains in this list originate from one sample, sequenced in a study of T cell changes during pregnancy in multiple sclerosis. Data came from immunoSEQ multiplex PCR; TCRdb stores just in-frame clones and leaves some out. The sample gives tens of thousands of clones, 92% of which show up once; about 2.5% is in the top ten. The sample here was peripheral blood, taken before pregnancy. The receptors shown here come from a female donor with multiple sclerosis, enrolled in a pregnancy study.

This chain links TRBV14 with TRBJ2-1; the match to TRBD2 covers 9 bases. The CDR3 spans 16 residues. Germline assignment: CDR1 SGHDN and CDR2 FVKESK. J lost 0 bases, V lost 7 bases, and 7 bases had no gene match. As DNA, the CDR3 is TGTGCCAGCACCTCACTAGCGGGCCTCTCCTACAATGAGCAGTTCTTC. Its translation: CASTSLAGLSYNEQFF.

V usage is TRBV9 and J usage is TRBJ2-7; the match to TRBD1 covers 8 bases. Germline trimming cut 6 bases from V and 7 bases from J; bases unmatched to any gene: 15. Germline CDR1 SGDLS, CDR2 YYNGEE. The CDR3 runs to 15 residues. The CDR3 spells CASTPYQGAPGEQYF. CDR3 DNA sequence: TGTGCCAGCACCCCATACCAGGGGGCGCCCGGGGAGCAGTACTTC.

The chain combines TRBV9 with TRBJ2-7; 9 bases line up with TRBD2. The CDR3 is made up of 14 amino acids. CDR1 is SGDLS and CDR2 is YYNGEE in the germline V gene. The V segment lost 0 bases and the J segment 5 bases; nucleotides outside the gene matches: 3. DNA of the CDR3: TGTGCCAGCAGCGTAGATGGGACTAGCAACGAGCAGTACTTC. This translates into CASSVDGTSNEQYF.

V is TRBV4-1 and J is TRBJ2-7; 10 bases are a match to TRBD2. V shed 6 bases and J 8 bases; nucleotides not matched to a gene: 16. From germline, CDR1 is MGHRA and CDR2 YSYEKL. This CDR3 spans 16 amino acids. CDR3 DNA: TGCGCCAGCAGTCCAGAGTACCCTAGCGGGAGTGTGAAGCAGTACTTC. It codes for CASSPEYPSGSVKQYF.

The gene calls are TRBV11-3 and TRBJ1-1; 8 bases line up with TRBD1. With V trimmed by 6 bases and J by 4 bases, 4 bases remained unmatched. The CDR3 is 13 residues long. Per the germline V gene, CDR1 is SGHNT and CDR2 is YENEEA. CDR3 DNA: TGTGCCAGCAGTACAGGGGGTAGCACTGAAGCTTTCTTT. It yields the protein CASSTGGSTEAFF. The whole variable domain, filled in from reference TRBV11-3 and TRBJ1-1, reads EAGVVQSPRYKIIEKKQPVAFWCNPISGHNTLYWYLQNLGQGPELLIRYENEEAVDDSQLPKDRFSAERLKGVDSTLKIQPAELGDSAVYLCASSTGGSTEAFFGQGTRLTVV.

Remarks on this clone: Other nucleotide sequences from this sample produce the same CDR3. This chain connects TRBV18 to TRBJ2-7; 9 nucleotides agree with TRBD1. V was clipped by 3 bases and J by 2 bases; unmatched bases: 2. Germline CDR1 is KGHSH and CDR2 is LQKENI. This CDR3 has 14 residues. The CDR3 nucleotides are TGTGCCAGCTCACCTCGACAGGGGGCCTACGAGCAGTACTTC. Protein sequence: CASSPRQGAYEQYF.

The J gene is TRBJ2-7, the V gene TRBV28; 11 bases are a match to TRBD2. The CDR3 is 16 amino acids. The V gene end was trimmed by 5 bases and the J gene end by 1 base; junction bases not matched to a gene: 7. CDR1 is MDHEN, CDR2 SYDVKM, per germline. CDR3 coding DNA: TGTGCCAGCAGTCCGACTAGCGGGATTGGGTCCTACGAGCAGTACTTC. Translated, it gives CASSPTSGIGSYEQYF.

This chain joins TRBV6-5 and TRBJ2-5, with 8 bases matching TRBD2. The V and J ends lost 2 bases and 5 bases, in that order; junction bases with no gene match: 7. This CDR3 contains 15 residues. Germline CDR1 reads MNHEY; CDR2 reads SVGAGI. CDR3 DNA sequence: TGTGCCAGCAGTTACGGTATAGCGGGACCGGAGACCCAGTACTTC. It yields the protein CASSYGIAGPETQYF.

V is TRBV19 and J is TRBJ2-7; 8 nucleotides match TRBD1. Trimming at V came to 5 bases and at J to 2 bases, leaving 14 bases not matched to a gene. Per germline, CDR1 LNHDA and CDR2 SQIVND (reference sequence). The CDR3 loop spans 17 amino acids. This CDR3 is CASSLRQGPTYTYEQYF. CDR3 nucleotides: TGTGCCAGTAGTCTTAGACAGGGGCCAACCTATACCTACGAGCAGTACTTC.

This clone has only one observation. An end of the junction does not agree with germline; a read error may underlie this. This chain joins TRBV7-7 and TRBJ2-1, with TRBD1 matching over 9 bases. The CDR3 contains 15 residues. The germline gives CDR1 SSHAT, CDR2 FNYEAQ (reference sequence). The CDR3 here is CASSLEGQGRGEQFF. The DNA of the CDR3 is TGTGCTAGCAGCCTGGAGGGACAGGGTCGGGGTGAGCAGTTCTTC.

This clone was counted once. V gene TRBV6-6 combines with J gene TRBJ2-1, with TRBD1 matching 8 bases. J was trimmed by 7 bases and V by 2 bases; bases with no gene match: 7. The length of the CDR3 is 15 residues. Germline CDR1 reads MNHNY; CDR2 reads SVGAGI (reference sequence). CDR3 amino acids: CASSYGQGAMNEQFF. Written as DNA, the CDR3 is TGTGCCAGCAGTTACGGGCAGGGGGCGATGAATGAGCAGTTCTTC.

The DNA of the CDR3 is TGTGCCAGTAGTATAAGGCAGGGCCCTTCTTCTGGCTACACCTTC. This translates into CASSIRQGPSSGYTF. This sequence joins TRBV19 and TRBJ1-2; D is perhaps TRBD1 (5 bases). This CDR3 has 15 amino acids. V was clipped by 2 bases and J by 7 bases, with 17 bases between them. CDR1 and CDR2 from the germline V gene are LNHDA and SQIVND (reference sequence).

The V and J genes are TRBV28 and TRBJ1-5; TRBD1 matches 7 bases. V shed 3 bases and J 3 bases; nucleotides not matched to a gene: 2. Per germline, CDR1 MDHEN and CDR2 SYDVKM. The CDR3 has 14 amino acids. The CDR3 loop reads CASSLTGTNQPQHF. The CDR3 region has the DNA TGTGCCAGCAGTTTGACAGGGACCAATCAGCCCCAGCATTTT.

The V and J genes are TRBV5-4 and TRBJ2-4; 7 nucleotides agree with TRBD2. The V gene end was trimmed by 2 bases and the J gene end by 9 bases; junction bases not matched to a gene: 11. The CDR3 sequence is 15 residues long. The V gene's germline CDR1 is SGHNT and CDR2 YYREEE (reference sequence). CDR3 sequence (DNA): TGTGCCAGCAGCTTCGGGGCGGGAGCGGCGGGCATTCAGTACTTC. Translated, it gives CASSFGAGAAGIQYF.

The rearrangement uses TRBV11-2 and TRBJ2-1, with 14 bases matching TRBD2. Germline lookup yields CDR1 SGHAT and CDR2 FQNNGV. The CDR3 has 15 residues. The trim removed 5 bases at V and 9 bases at J, leaving 6 bases unmatched. CDR3 sequence (DNA): TGTGCCAGCAGCGGGCGACTAGCGGGAGGGGTTGAGCAGTTCTTC. Its translation: CASSGRLAGGVEQFF.